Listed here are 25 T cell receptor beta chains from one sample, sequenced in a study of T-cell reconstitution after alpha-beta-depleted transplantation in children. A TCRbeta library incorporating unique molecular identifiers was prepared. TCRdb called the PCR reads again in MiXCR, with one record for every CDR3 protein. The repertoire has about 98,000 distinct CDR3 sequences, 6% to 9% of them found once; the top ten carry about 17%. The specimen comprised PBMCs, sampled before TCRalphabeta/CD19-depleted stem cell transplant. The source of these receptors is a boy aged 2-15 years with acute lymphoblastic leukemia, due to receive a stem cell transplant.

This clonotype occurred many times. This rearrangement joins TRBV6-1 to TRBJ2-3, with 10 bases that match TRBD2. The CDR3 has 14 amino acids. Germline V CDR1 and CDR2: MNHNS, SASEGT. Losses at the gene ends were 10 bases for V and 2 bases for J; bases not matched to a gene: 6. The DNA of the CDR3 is TGTGCCATATATAGCGGGGGGATCACAGATACGCAGTATTTT. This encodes CAIYSGGITDTQYF.

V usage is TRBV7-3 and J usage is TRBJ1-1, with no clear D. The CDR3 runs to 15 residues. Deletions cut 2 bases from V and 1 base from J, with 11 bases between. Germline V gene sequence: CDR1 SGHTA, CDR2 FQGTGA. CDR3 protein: CASSLEAGRNTEAFF. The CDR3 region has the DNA TGTGCCAGCAGCTTAGAGGCGGGGAGGAACACTGAAGCTTTCTTT.

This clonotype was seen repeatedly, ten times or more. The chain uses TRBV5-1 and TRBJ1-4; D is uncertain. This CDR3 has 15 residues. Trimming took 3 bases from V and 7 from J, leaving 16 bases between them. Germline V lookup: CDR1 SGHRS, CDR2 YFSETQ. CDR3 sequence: CASSSTTYRAEKLFF. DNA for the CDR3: TGCGCCAGCAGCTCTACGACTTATCGGGCTGAAAAACTGTTTTTT.

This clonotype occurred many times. As DNA, the CDR3 is TGTGCCAGCACGGGACTAGCGGATGAGCAGTTCTTC. Translated, it gives CASTGLADEQFF. The chain couples TRBV6-2 or TRBV6-3 to TRBJ2-1; 11 bases fit TRBD2. Unmatched junction bases numbered 1, after V lost 7 bases and J lost 8 bases. This CDR3 is 12 amino acids long. Per the germline V gene, CDR1 is MNHEY and CDR2 is SVGEGT.

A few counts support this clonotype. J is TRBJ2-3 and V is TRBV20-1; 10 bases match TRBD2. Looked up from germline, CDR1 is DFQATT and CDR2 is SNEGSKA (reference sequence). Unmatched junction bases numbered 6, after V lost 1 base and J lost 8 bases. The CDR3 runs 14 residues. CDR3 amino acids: CSARALAGDGTQYF. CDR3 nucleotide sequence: TGCAGTGCTAGAGCCCTAGCGGGGGACGGTACGCAGTATTTT.

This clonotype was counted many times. The CDR3 loop reads CASTLGDPLSYNEQFF. The CDR3 DNA is TGCGCCAGCACACTAGGGGACCCCCTCTCCTACAATGAGCAGTTCTTC. The chain combines TRBV5-1 with TRBJ2-1, with D possibly being TRBD1 or TRBD2 (5 bases each). Deletions cut 6 bases from V and 0 bases from J, with 16 bases between. CDR1 and CDR2 from the germline V gene are SGHRS and YFSETQ. This CDR3 has 16 residues.

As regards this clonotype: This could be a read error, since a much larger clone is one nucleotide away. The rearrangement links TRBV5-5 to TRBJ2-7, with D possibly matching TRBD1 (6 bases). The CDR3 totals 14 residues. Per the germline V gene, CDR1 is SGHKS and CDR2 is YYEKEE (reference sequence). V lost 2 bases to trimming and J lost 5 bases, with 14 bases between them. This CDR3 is CASSLITGSHEQYF. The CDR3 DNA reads TGTGCCAGCAGCTTAATTACAGGGAGCCACGAGCAGTACTTC.

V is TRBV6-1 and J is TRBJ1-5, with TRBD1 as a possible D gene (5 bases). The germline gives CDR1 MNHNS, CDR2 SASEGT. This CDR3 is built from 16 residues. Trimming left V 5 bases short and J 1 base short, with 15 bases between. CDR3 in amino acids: CASSPRGGASNQPQHF. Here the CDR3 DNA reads TGTGCCAGCAGTCCCCGGGGCGGTGCCAGCAATCAGCCCCAGCATTTT.

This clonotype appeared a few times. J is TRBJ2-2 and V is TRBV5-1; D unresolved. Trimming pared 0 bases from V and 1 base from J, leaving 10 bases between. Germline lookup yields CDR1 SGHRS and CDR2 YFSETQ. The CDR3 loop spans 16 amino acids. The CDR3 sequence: CASSLGTQVNTGELFF. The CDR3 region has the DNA TGCGCCAGCAGCTTGGGAACACAAGTGAACACCGGGGAGCTGTTTTTT.

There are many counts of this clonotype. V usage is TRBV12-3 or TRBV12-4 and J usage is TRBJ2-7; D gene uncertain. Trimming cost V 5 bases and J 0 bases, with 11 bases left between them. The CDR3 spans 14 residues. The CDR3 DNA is TGTGCCAGCAGTCCCCGGATCTTCTCCTACGAGCAGTACTTC. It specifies CASSPRIFSYEQYF.

DNA of the CDR3: TGTGCCAGCAGTTTGACAGGAGCGTACCAAGAGACCCAGTACTTC. This sequence encodes CASSLTGAYQETQYF. The chain couples TRBV6-5 to TRBJ2-5, with D possibly matching TRBD1 (6 bases). From germline, CDR1 is MNHEY and CDR2 SVGAGI. V gave up 4 bases and J gave up 0 bases, with 12 bases separating them. The CDR3 loop spans 15 amino acids.

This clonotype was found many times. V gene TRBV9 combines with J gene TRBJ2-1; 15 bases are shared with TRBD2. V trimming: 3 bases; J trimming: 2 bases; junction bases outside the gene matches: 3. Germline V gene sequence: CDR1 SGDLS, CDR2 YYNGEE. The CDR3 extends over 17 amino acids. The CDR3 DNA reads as TGTGCCAGCAGCGGGGGGACTAGCGGGGGGACCTACAATGAGCAGTTCTTC. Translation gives CASSGGTSGGTYNEQFF.

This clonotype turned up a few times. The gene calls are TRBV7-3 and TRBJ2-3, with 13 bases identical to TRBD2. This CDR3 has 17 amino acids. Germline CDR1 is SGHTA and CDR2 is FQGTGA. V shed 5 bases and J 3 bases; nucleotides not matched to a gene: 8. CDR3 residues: CASSLRLAGGPTDTQYF. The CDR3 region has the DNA TGTGCCAGCAGCCTGCGACTAGCGGGGGGTCCGACAGATACGCAGTATTTT.

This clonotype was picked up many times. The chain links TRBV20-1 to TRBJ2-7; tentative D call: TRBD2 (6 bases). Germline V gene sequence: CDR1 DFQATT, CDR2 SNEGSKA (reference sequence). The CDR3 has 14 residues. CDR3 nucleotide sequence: TGCAGCGTCTTGGTCCGGGGGAGCTCCTACGAGCAGTACTTC. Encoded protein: CSVLVRGSSYEQYF.

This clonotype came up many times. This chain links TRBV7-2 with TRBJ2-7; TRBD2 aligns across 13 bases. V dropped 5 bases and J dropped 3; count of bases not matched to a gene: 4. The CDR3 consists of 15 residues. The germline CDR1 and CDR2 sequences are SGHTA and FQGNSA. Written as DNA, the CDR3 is TGTGCCAGCAGCCCCGGGACTAGCGGGGTCTACGAGCAGTACTTC. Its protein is CASSPGTSGVYEQYF.

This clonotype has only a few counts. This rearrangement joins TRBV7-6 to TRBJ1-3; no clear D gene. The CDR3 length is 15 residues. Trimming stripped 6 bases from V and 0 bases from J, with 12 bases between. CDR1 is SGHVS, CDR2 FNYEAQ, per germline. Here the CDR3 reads CASSLDLSSGNTIYF. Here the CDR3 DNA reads TGTGCCAGCAGTCTCGACCTGAGCTCTGGAAACACCATATATTTT.

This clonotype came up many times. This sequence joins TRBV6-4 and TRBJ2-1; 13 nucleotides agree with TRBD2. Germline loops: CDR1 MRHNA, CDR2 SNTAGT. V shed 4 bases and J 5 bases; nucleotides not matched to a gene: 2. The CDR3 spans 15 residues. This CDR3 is CASSGTSGGHNEQFF. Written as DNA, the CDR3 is TGTGCCAGCAGTGGGACTAGCGGGGGCCACAATGAGCAGTTCTTC.

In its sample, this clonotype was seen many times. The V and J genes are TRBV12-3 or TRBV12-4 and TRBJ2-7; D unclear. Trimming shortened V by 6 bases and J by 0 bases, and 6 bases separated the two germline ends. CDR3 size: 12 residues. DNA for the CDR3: TGTGCCAGCAGCCCCAACTCCTACGAGCAGTACTTC. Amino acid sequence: CASSPNSYEQYF.

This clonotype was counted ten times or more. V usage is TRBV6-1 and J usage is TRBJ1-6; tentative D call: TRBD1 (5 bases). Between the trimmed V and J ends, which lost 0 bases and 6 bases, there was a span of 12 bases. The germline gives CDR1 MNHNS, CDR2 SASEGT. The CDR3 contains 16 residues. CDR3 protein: CASSEAGGRGNSPLHF. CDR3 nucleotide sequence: TGTGCCAGCAGTGAAGCGGGGGGTAGGGGTAATTCACCCCTCCACTTT.

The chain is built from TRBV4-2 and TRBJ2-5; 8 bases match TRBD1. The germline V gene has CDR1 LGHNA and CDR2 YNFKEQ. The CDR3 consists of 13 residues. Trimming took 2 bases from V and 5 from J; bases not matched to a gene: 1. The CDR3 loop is CASSQRQGETQYF. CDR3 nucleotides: TGTGCCAGCAGCCAACGACAGGGGGAGACCCAGTACTTC.

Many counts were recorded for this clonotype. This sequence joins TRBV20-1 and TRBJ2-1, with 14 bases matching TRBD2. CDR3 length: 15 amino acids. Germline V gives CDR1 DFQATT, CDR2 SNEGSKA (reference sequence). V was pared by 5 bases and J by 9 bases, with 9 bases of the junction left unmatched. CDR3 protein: CSADRGTSGGGEQFF. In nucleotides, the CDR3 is TGCAGTGCTGATCGGGGGACTAGCGGGGGCGGTGAGCAGTTCTTC.

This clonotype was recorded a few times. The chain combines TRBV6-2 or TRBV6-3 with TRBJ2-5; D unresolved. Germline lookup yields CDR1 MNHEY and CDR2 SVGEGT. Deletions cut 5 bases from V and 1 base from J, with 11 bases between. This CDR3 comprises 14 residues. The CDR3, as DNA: TGTGCCAGCAGTACCCGCAGATCCCAAGAGACCCAGTACTTC. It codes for CASSTRRSQETQYF.

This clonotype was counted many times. The CDR3 spells CSVEDRKGAGEQYF. In nucleotides, the CDR3 is TGCAGCGTTGAAGATAGAAAGGGGGCGGGCGAGCAGTACTTC. The chain links TRBV29-1 to TRBJ2-7; 7 nucleotides agree with TRBD1. Germline CDR1 reads SQVTM; CDR2 reads ANQGSEA. This CDR3 is built from 14 residues. V lost 0 bases and J lost 6; bases outside the gene matches: 8.

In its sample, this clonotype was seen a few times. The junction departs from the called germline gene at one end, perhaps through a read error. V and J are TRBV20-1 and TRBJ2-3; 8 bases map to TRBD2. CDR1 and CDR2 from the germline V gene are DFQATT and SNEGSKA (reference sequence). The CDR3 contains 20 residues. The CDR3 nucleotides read TGCAGTGCCTTAGACGCCGGGGGGGGGGCGCTTAGTTCACCCACACATACGCAGTATTTT. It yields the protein CSALDAGGGALSSPTHTQYF.

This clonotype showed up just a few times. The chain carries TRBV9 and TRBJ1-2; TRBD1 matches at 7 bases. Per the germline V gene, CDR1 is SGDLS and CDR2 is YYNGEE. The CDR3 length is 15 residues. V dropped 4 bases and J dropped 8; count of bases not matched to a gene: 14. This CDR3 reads CASSTGQILYAGYTF. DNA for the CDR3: TGTGCCAGCAGCACGGGACAGATCCTCTATGCAGGCTACACCTTC.